Listed below are T cell receptor beta chains from one sample, sequenced in a study of blood T cell repertoires in COVID-19. The assay was immunoSEQ multiplex PCR, and TCRdb's table has in-frame clones only and misses some. The sample yields about 69,000 clones, 75% to 90% seen once. The sample was peripheral blood. The receptors were sampled from a man aged 40-55 years with COVID-19, enrolled during active disease. CDR3s include the opening cysteine and the closing phenylalanine or tryptophan. The D gene is left open where the match is weak. Only some rows state a clone size, as once, few, many or a class for expanded clones.

TRBV6-5	TRBJ2-2	.	.	CASSSGQPGIGELFF	TGTGCCAGCAGTTCCGGCCAGCCGGGGATCGGGGAGCTGTTTTTT
TRBV6-5	TRBJ2-3	TRBD2	.	CASSYIAGETDTQYF	TGTGCCAGCAGTTATATAGCGGGGGAGACAGATACGCAGTATTTT
TRBV20-1	TRBJ1-1	TRBD1	.	CSASRQGYINTEAFF	TGCAGTGCTAGTCGACAGGGATACATAAACACTGAAGCTTTCTTT
TRBV7-9	TRBJ2-2	.	.	CASMGAGRGELFF	TGTGCCAGCATGGGGGCCGGGCGCGGGGAGCTGTTTTTT
TRBV5-1	TRBJ2-3	TRBD2	.	CASSPSGGVQYTQYF	TGCGCCAGCAGCCCAAGCGGGGGGGTACAGTATACGCAGTATTTT
TRBV19	TRBJ1-6	TRBD1	once	CASSSTGANSPLHF	TGTGCCAGTAGTTCCACAGGGGCCAATTCACCCCTCCACTTT
TRBV7-9	TRBJ1-5	.	once	CASSFPGETQPQHF	TGTGCCAGCAGCTTTCCGGGGGAGACTCAGCCCCAGCATTTT
TRBV18	TRBJ1-5	TRBD1	.	CASSPGQGDQPQHF	TGTGCCAGCTCACCGGGACAGGGCGATCAGCCCCAGCATTTT
TRBV6-4	TRBJ1-3	.	.	CASSLSPGNTIYF	TGTGCCAGCAGTCTCTCCCCTGGAAACACCATATATTTT
TRBV7-9	TRBJ2-4	.	.	CASSLGARRGLAKNIQYF	TGTGCCAGCAGCTTAGGGGCGCGGCGGGGACTAGCCAAAAACATTCAGTACTTC
TRBV25-1	TRBJ2-7	TRBD1	few	CASSTTGGRSYEQYF	TGTGCCAGCAGTACCACAGGGGGACGCTCCTACGAGCAGTACTTC
TRBV11-1	TRBJ1-4	.	few	CASSSLPQGGHEKLFF	TGTGCCAGCAGCTCCTTACCTCAGGGAGGCCATGAAAAACTGTTTTTT
TRBV19	TRBJ2-5	.	.	CASSSSSGIQETQYF	TGTGCCAGTAGCTCCTCCTCGGGGATACAAGAGACCCAGTACTTC
TRBV5-1	TRBJ2-1	TRBD2	few	CASSLASGGAREQFF	TGCGCCAGCAGCCTTGCTAGCGGGGGGGCCCGGGAGCAGTTCTTC
TRBV5-6	TRBJ1-2	TRBD1	once	CASSLATGNYGYTF	TGTGCCAGCAGCTTGGCGACAGGGAACTATGGCTACACCTTC
TRBV19	TRBJ2-1	TRBD1	.	CASSPPGTVYNEQFF	TGTGCCAGTAGCCCCCCCGGGACAGTCTACAATGAGCAGTTCTTC
TRBV6-5	TRBJ1-4	TRBD1	.	CASTQDRGNEKLFF	TGTGCCAGCACTCAAGACAGGGGGAATGAAAAACTGTTTTTT
TRBV5-1	TRBJ1-5	TRBD1	.	CASSYGQGSSNQPQHF	TGCGCCAGCAGCTACGGACAGGGGAGTAGCAATCAGCCCCAGCATTTT
TRBV6-1	TRBJ1-1	.	.	CASSEEEGSSTEAFF	TGTGCCAGCAGTGAAGAGGAGGGTTCGAGCACTGAAGCTTTCTTT
TRBV30	TRBJ1-2	.	.	CAWRTTSGGGLNGYTF	TGTGCCTGGAGGACGACATCAGGCGGGGGCCTTAATGGCTACACCTTC
TRBV19	TRBJ2-3	TRBD2	.	CASRLAGEYTDTQYF	TGTGCCAGCAGACTAGCGGGGGAGTACACAGATACGCAGTATTTT
TRBV2	TRBJ2-2	TRBD1	.	CASRLGTGLNTGELFF	TGTGCCAGCAGACTCGGGACAGGGCTGAACACCGGGGAGCTGTTTTTT
TRBV9	TRBJ2-3	.	.	CASSVSTDTQYF	TGTGCCAGCAGCGTCTCCACAGATACGCAGTATTTT
TRBV19	TRBJ1-5	.	.	CASSGPGGSQPQHF	TGTGCCAGTAGTGGCCCGGGGGGGAGTCAGCCCCAGCATTTT
TRBV6-5	TRBJ1-6	.	.	CASSYNNSPLHF	TGTGCCAGCAGTTATAATAATTCACCCCTCCACTTT
TRBV30	TRBJ2-5	.	few	CAWSVGSGGTQYF	TGTGCCTGGAGTGTAGGGTCCGGAGGGACCCAGTACTTC
TRBV30	TRBJ1-1	.	few	CAWRGEDTEAFF	TGTGCCTGGAGGGGGGAGGACACTGAAGCTTTCTTT
TRBV7-9	TRBJ1-2	.	few	CASSLAYSNGYGYTF	TGTGCCAGCAGCTTAGCGTATAGCAACGGCTATGGCTACACCTTC
TRBV29-1	TRBJ2-7	TRBD1	.	CSVSPGQGREQYF	TGCAGCGTTAGTCCGGGACAGGGTCGCGAGCAGTACTTC
TRBV5-6	TRBJ2-1	.	.	CASIGSNEQFF	TGTGCCAGCATCGGGTCCAATGAGCAGTTCTTC
TRBV12-3/TRBV12-4	TRBJ2-5	TRBD2	.	CASSVSGAETQYF	TGTGCCAGCTCTGTTAGCGGGGCAGAGACCCAGTACTTC
TRBV9	TRBJ2-1	TRBD2	.	CASSKPSTPGLAGGPSPNEQFF	TGTGCCAGCAGCAAGCCCTCCACCCCGGGACTAGCGGGGGGGCCATCTCCCAATGAGCAGTTCTTC
TRBV30	TRBJ1-1	.	.	CACKQGWGTEAFF	TGTGCCTGCAAACAGGGATGGGGCACTGAAGCTTTCTTT
TRBV5-1	TRBJ1-6	TRBD1	.	CASSTGTALNSPLHF	TGCGCCAGCAGCACGGGGACAGCCCTTAATTCACCCCTCCACTTT
TRBV6-5	TRBJ1-2	.	.	CASSTPAAYGYTF	TGTGCCAGCAGCACCCCCGCGGCTTATGGCTACACCTTC
TRBV19	TRBJ1-3	.	once	CASRNVGVGNTIYF	TGTGCCAGTAGAAACGTCGGGGTTGGAAACACCATATATTTT
TRBV3-1/TRBV3-2	TRBJ2-7	.	.	CASSEHRDGSYEQYF	TGTGCCAGCAGCGAACACAGAGACGGATCCTACGAGCAGTACTTC
TRBV24-1	TRBJ2-7	.	.	CATCLGWRTYEQYF	TGTGCCACCTGTCTAGGTTGGAGGACCTACGAGCAGTACTTC
TRBV19	TRBJ2-7	TRBD1	.	CASSIQGADEQYF	TGTGCCAGTAGCATTCAGGGGGCCGACGAGCAGTACTTC
TRBV5-1	TRBJ2-3	TRBD2	.	CASRSYGGNTDTQYF	TGCGCCAGCAGATCCTACGGGGGGAACACAGATACGCAGTATTTT
TRBV30	TRBJ2-3	TRBD2	.	CALGAGGSTDTQYF	TGTGCCTTAGGGGCGGGGGGGAGCACAGATACGCAGTATTTT
TRBV28	TRBJ1-2	.	.	CASTLLPGNGNYGYTF	TGTGCCAGCACCCTATTACCCGGGAACGGTAACTATGGCTACACCTTC
TRBV19	TRBJ2-2	TRBD1	.	CASRQGNTGELFF	TGTGCCAGTCGACAGGGGAACACCGGGGAGCTGTTTTTT
TRBV7-2	TRBJ1-1	.	.	CASSLDRQNTEAFF	TGTGCCAGCAGCTTAGACAGGCAAAACACTGAAGCTTTCTTT
TRBV6-5	TRBJ1-1	TRBD1	.	CASRTGGVTEAFF	TGTGCCAGCAGGACAGGGGGCGTCACTGAAGCTTTCTTT
TRBV2	TRBJ1-2	TRBD1	.	CAIRTGDNYGYTF	TGTGCCATACGGACAGGGGACAACTATGGCTACACCTTC
TRBV9	TRBJ2-1	TRBD2	once	CASSSPRGGRGRGNEQFF	TGTGCCAGCAGCAGTCCCCGGGGGGGCAGGGGCCGGGGAAATGAGCAGTTCTTC
TRBV7-9	TRBJ1-2	TRBD1	.	CASSFGQGGGYTF	TGTGCCAGCAGCTTTGGACAGGGGGGCGGCTACACCTTC
TRBV6-4	TRBJ1-1	.	.	CASRDTAEAFF	TGTGCCAGCAGAGACACGGCTGAAGCTTTCTTT
TRBV5-1	TRBJ2-5	.	.	CASSLVPQETQYF	TGCGCCAGCAGCTTGGTCCCGCAAGAGACCCAGTACTTC
TRBV7-8	TRBJ1-4	.	.	CASSLIVGGKNEKLFF	TGTGCCAGCAGCTTAATTGTGGGCGGGAAAAATGAAAAACTGTTTTTT
TRBV12-3/TRBV12-4	TRBJ1-5	.	.	CASSSGQNQPQHF	TGTGCCAGCAGCAGCGGACAGAATCAGCCCCAGCATTTT
TRBV25-1	TRBJ2-6	.	few	CASSSLDRTSGGANVLTF	TGTGCCAGCAGTAGCTTAGACAGGACTTCAGGTGGGGCCAACGTCCTGACTTTC
TRBV3-1/TRBV3-2	TRBJ1-6	.	.	CASSQAGGSYNSPLHF	TGTGCCAGCAGCCAAGCCGGGGGTTCCTATAATTCACCCCTCCACTTT
TRBV11-2	TRBJ2-2	TRBD1	.	CASSSKTPGQGAGELFF	TGTGCCAGCAGCTCCAAGACACCGGGACAGGGGGCCGGGGAGCTGTTTTTT